This T cell receptor (beta chain) emerged from a study of T cells in Graves' hyperthyroidism and ophthalmopathy (dated by TCRdb to the late 2010s). Regarding the complete study: Peripheral blood samples were taken at initial diagnosis, before any treatment was given. A discovery cohort of around 98 patients, roughly 45 with Graves' ophthalmopathy and over 55 with stable Graves' hyperthyroidism, was used to find distinguishing TCR V-J signatures. Prospective prediction of ophthalmopathy was tested in an independent validation cohort consisting of some 18 hyperthyroidism patients and around 16 patients who later progressed to ophthalmopathy. The roughly 100 discovery patients were randomly divided into training and test sets at a 7:3 ratio. Thyroid tissue and blood T-cell repertoires from roughly 6 Graves' hyperthyroidism patients were also compared in the study. Following sampling, methimazole starting at 30 mg daily was given to hyperthyroidism patients, and high-dose intravenous methylprednisolone was given to ophthalmopathy patients. TCR Vbeta CDR3 sequencing of 140 or so peripheral blood samples (fewer than 45 ophthalmopathy, about 74 hyperthyroidism and roughly 17 progressor patients) is reported in the paper. What the research found in general, with its limitations: Most expanded thyroid clonotypes (frequency above 0.001) were also found in blood, which suggests that blood repertoires may mirror thyroid immune responses. In validation, progression to ophthalmopathy was predicted by the model with 70.59% sensitivity and around 76% specificity, a median of about 6 months before onset. In cross-validation, a model built on a 13 V-J signature told ophthalmopathy apart from stable hyperthyroidism with 87.88% sensitivity and approximately 81% specificity, and in testing the same model reached 80%/75%. No statistical method was used to fix the sample size in advance, and group allocation was not hidden from the investigators.

Ophthalmopathy patients had moderately to severely active disease, Clinical Activity Score of at least 3, NOSPECS grade of at least 4, and duration under 3 months. Patients with uncontrolled infections, other autoimmune diseases, pregnancy or lactation were excluded. Diagnoses were based on clinical symptoms, serum thyroxine and TRAb, thyroid ultrasound and orbital computed tomography. PBMCs were isolated from about 9 ml of fresh peripheral blood by Ficoll-Paque density gradient centrifugation. Trizol reagent was used to extract total RNA, and RNA quality was then checked on an Agilent 2100 Bioanalyzer. CDR1 is given as SGHTA and CDR2 as FQGNSA, both from the germline V gene. V lost 5 bases and J lost 3 bases; the stretch between them is 13 bases long. Taken from cysteine to phenylalanine, the CDR3 has 14 residues. Only the CDR3 DNA is retained, 42 bases long and in frame from the first base. Amplification of TCR beta CDR3 regions was carried out from RNA transcripts. The first round of RT-PCR for the TCR CDR3 was performed with the HTBI primer set and the Qiagen OneStep RT-PCR kit. Libraries were constructed in a second round of multiplex PCR, after which size selection and purification were carried out. Paired-end sequencing of the libraries was performed with 100 bp reads on an Illumina HiSeq2000. The published analysis was carried out like this. SOAPnuke was used to process the raw data, with reads discarded if the reads contained adapters or uncalled bases, had a mean Phred below 15, or lacked an exact constant-primer or identifier match. COPE v1.2.5 was used to merge high-quality paired reads, and clonotypes were defined as unique nucleotide sequences. Clonotypes were aligned to IMGT TRBV, TRBD and TRBJ reference segments using MiTCR v1.1. Only V-J combinations with frequency above 0.0001, covering about 99% of repertoires, were analysed. A TCS score was defined as the ratio between F50 (clonal expansion) and ExV (chaos), using BLOSUM62-based TCRdist between CDR3 peptides within each V-J. Welch's t-statistics and random forest reduced some 510 V-J features to 10 to 15, which were used in a naive Bayes classifier (R e1071). Using fastp at Q25 and MiXCR, TCRdb reprocessed the public reads and kept productive beta chains. Every distinct CDR3 protein forms one entry, paired with its most common genes and DNA. These V and J calls derive from TCRdb rather than the authors' analysis. This sample lists hundreds of thousands of distinct CDR3 sequences; approximately 17% were detected once. The ten top clones hold approximately 16% of the sample.

This clonotype showed up many times. This clone's antigen is unknown. Base qualities are missing; no much larger clone stands one base away. The clonotype was recovered from a woman younger than 35 with Graves' ophthalmopathy. The rearrangement joined TRBV7-2 to TRBJ1-2, with no confidently assigned D gene. What was sequenced was blood. The nucleotide sequence is TGTGCCAGCAGCCCCCACCGGCTTGACTATGGCTACACCTTC. This is translated as CASSPHRLDYGYTF.